The sequence of this T cell receptor (beta chain) was determined in a study of cytomegalovirus exposure and HLA in healthy donors. As for the study in general: A previous analysis identified 95 million to 140 million unique TCR beta sequences derived from 180 million or so T cells. Notes on the study in general: In an earlier analysis, productive rearrangement rates for most beta V segments clustered near 87% or 30%.

Notes on this clone: The antigen remains undetermined.

This CDR3 has 14 amino acids. Germline CDR1 is MNHEY and CDR2 is SMNVEV (reference sequence). Losses at the gene ends were 3 bases for V and 8 bases for J; bases not matched to a gene: 6. With 60 Vbeta and 13 Jbeta primers, the PCR was carried out. Assay used: immunoSEQ multiplex PCR; TCRdb lists only in-frame clones, some missing. The data contain about 130,000 clones, more than 70% of them singletons. Sequencing was performed on PBMCs. The rearrangement joins TRBV27 to TRBJ1-1; 10 bases fit TRBD1. This clonotype was obtained from a man between 45 and 60 years old in good health and CMV-seropositive. DNA for the CDR3: TGTGCCAGCAGTTTCGGGACAGGGGAAGGAGAAGCTTTCTTT. The encoded protein is CASSFGTGEGEAFF.